This TCR beta chain was captured in a study of cytomegalovirus exposure and HLA in healthy donors. Study context: From HLA-typed donors, an early data release held 70 million to 100 million unique TCRs. Study-wide findings and caveats: Using a false discovery rate of 0.05, a later analysis showed that 16,951 TCR beta sequences were associated with HLA alleles. Most TCR beta V segments were productive about 87% or about 30% of the time in an earlier analysis. Many donors shared some public TCRs, even though most TCR sequences were rare.

The PCR had 60 Vbeta and 13 Jbeta primers. Produced via immunoSEQ multiplex PCR; TCRdb's table is partial and in-frame only. In the table there are some 240,000 clones, 92% of which are singletons. Concerning this clone itself: Its antigen is not known.

CDR3 length: 13 residues. Per the germline V gene, CDR1 is SQVTM and CDR2 is ANQGSEA. The sequencing sample was made of PBMCs. V gene TRBV29-1 combines with J gene TRBJ2-1; D is perhaps TRBD2 (5 bases). The source is a girl aged 2-9 years in good health and CMV-seronegative. The CDR3 loop is CSADGDSYNEQFF. CDR3 coding DNA: TGCAGTGCCGACGGGGACTCCTACAATGAGCAGTTCTTC.